This entry describes one T cell receptor (beta chain). This sample was included in a study of beta chain features in type 1 diabetes. Of the isolated RNA, all was reverse transcribed, and so the sequenced material was expressed TCRB transcripts. Method: immunoSEQ multiplex PCR; TCRdb's copy keeps in-frame clones and lacks some. The table records 200,000 to 300,000 clones, under 70% of them present only once. The CDR3 runs to 12 residues. Trimming stripped 8 bases from V and 8 bases from J, with 18 bases between. Germline V gives CDR1 SQVTM, CDR2 ANQGSEA. Markers CD45RO/CCR7/CD25/CD127/CD95/CD27 served to sort CD4+ naive, central memory, regulatory and stem cell-like memory cells.

Sequences were obtained from naive CD4+ T cells from blood. The receptor comes from a man in his thirties or forties in good health. V gene TRBV29-1 combines with J gene TRBJ1-2, with D perhaps matching TRBD1 (5 bases). CDR3 loop: CSYHRLGYGYTF. The CDR3 bases are TGCAGCTACCACAGGCTAGGATACGGCTACACCTTC.